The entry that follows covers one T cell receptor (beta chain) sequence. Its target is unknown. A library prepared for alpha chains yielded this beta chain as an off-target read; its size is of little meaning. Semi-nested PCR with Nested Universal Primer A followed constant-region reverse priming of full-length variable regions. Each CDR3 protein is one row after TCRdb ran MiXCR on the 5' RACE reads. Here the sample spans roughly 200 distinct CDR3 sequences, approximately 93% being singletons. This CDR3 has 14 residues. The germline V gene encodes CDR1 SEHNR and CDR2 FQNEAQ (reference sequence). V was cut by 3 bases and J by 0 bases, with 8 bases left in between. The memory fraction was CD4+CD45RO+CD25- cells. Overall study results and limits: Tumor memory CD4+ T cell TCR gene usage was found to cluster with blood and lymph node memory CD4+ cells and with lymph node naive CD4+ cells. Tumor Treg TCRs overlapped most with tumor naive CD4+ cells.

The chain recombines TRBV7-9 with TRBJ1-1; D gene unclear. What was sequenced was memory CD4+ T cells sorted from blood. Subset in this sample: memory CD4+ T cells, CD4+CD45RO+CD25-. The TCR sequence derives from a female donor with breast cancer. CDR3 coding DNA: TGTGCCAGCAGCTTGGCCAGTTTGAACACTGAAGCTTTCTTT. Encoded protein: CASSLASLNTEAFF.